One and the same sample provided the 17 T cell receptor beta chains below, sequenced in a study of cytomegalovirus exposure and HLA in healthy donors (dated by TCRdb to 2017 to 2019). Library generation was performed with the immunoSEQ multiplex PCR assay. In TCRdb, the immuneACCESS table is reduced to in-frame sequences with V and J assigned. These tables do not hold every clone; where another copy was compared, an unresolved V gene accounts for under half, and the others remain unexplained. This sample lists 130,000 or so clones; 89% were detected once. The ten most abundant clones make up about 8.2% of the sample. Sequencing was done on a sample of PBMCs. The receptors were gathered from a woman younger than 30 in good health and CMV-seropositive.

This chain joins TRBV10-3 and TRBJ1-3; D is perhaps TRBD1 (5 bases). This CDR3 comprises 13 residues. From germline, CDR1 is ENHRY and CDR2 SYGVKD. The V end lost 4 bases, the J end lost 4 bases, and 8 bases lay between the germline ends. Written as DNA, the CDR3 is TGTGCCATCAGTGCAGGGTCCGGAAACACCATATATTTT. Its translation: CAISAGSGNTIYF.

The chain uses TRBV6-1 and TRBJ1-1; TRBD1 aligns across 7 bases. Losses at the gene ends were 3 bases for V and 0 bases for J; bases not matched to a gene: 7. The germline V gene encodes CDR1 MNHNS and CDR2 SASEGT. This CDR3 contains 16 residues. The CDR3 coding sequence is TGTGCCAGCAGTGAGTTGTGGGGACAGTTGAACACTGAAGCTTTCTTT. It yields the protein CASSELWGQLNTEAFF.

This chain uses TRBV18 with TRBJ2-5; D ambiguous. The CDR3 covers 12 residues. Between the trimmed V and J ends, which lost 3 bases and 2 bases, there was a span of 4 bases. Germline assignment: CDR1 KGHSH and CDR2 LQKENI. Written as DNA, the CDR3 is TGTGCCAGCTCACCTTCTCAAGAGACCCAGTACTTC. Protein: CASSPSQETQYF. Full variable domain (outside the CDR3, taken from reference TRBV18 and TRBJ2-5): NAGVMQNPRHLVRRRGQEARLRCSPMKGHSHVYWYRQLPEEGLKFMVYLQKENIIDESGMPKERFSAEFPKEGPSILRIQQVVRGDSAAYFCASSPSQETQYFGPGTRLLVL.

J is TRBJ1-1 and V is TRBV19; possible D gene TRBD1, 6 bases. Trimming took 5 bases from V and 5 from J, leaving 18 bases between them. The CDR3 spans 15 residues. Germline CDR1 LNHDA, CDR2 SQIVND (reference sequence). The CDR3 loop reads CASSPGGQRGTEAFF. The CDR3 DNA reads as TGTGCCAGTAGTCCAGGCGGACAGCGGGGGACTGAAGCTTTCTTT. Based on the CDR3 plus reference TRBV19 and TRBJ1-1, the full variable domain is DGGITQSPKYLFRKEGQNVTLSCEQNLNHDAMYWYRQDPGQGLRLIYYSQIVNDFQKGDIAEGYSVSREKKESFPLTVTSAQKNPTAFYLCASSPGGQRGTEAFFGQGTRLTVV.

This sequence joins TRBV7-2 and TRBJ1-1; 8 bases match TRBD1. The V gene end was trimmed by 2 bases and the J gene end by 5 bases; junction bases not matched to a gene: 4. This CDR3 is 14 amino acids long. Germline lookup yields CDR1 SGHTA and CDR2 FQGNSA. The CDR3 nucleotides read TGTGCCAGCAGCTTATTGGACAGGGCTACTGAAGCTTTCTTT. This translates into CASSLLDRATEAFF.

The chain carries TRBV4-1 and TRBJ2-2; TRBD2 matches 7 bases. Germline CDR1 reads MGHRA; CDR2 reads YSYEKL. V shed 1 base, J shed 0 bases, and the junction held 8 bases outside the gene matches. The CDR3 is 18 residues long. The CDR3 DNA reads as TGCGCCAGCAGCCAAGGGGGGGGACGGCCCTCGAACACCGGGGAGCTGTTTTTT. Encoded protein: CASSQGGGRPSNTGELFF.

The genes are TRBV28 and TRBJ1-1, with D unclear. The germline gives CDR1 MDHEN, CDR2 SYDVKM. There are 13 residues in the CDR3. Trimming left V 3 bases short and J 5 bases short, with 10 bases between. The CDR3 region has the DNA TGTGCCAGCAGTTTGACTCTTACGACTGAAGCTTTCTTT. The encoded protein is CASSLTLTTEAFF. Drawing the rest from reference TRBV28 and TRBJ1-1, the complete variable domain is DVKVTQSSRYLVKRTGEKVFLECVQDMDHENMFWYRQDPGLGLRLIYFSYDVKMKEKGDIPEGYSVSREKKERFSLILESASTNQTSMYLCASSLTLTTEAFFGQGTRLTVV.

The V gene is TRBV5-4, the J gene TRBJ1-2, with unresolved D. The CDR3 totals 16 residues. V was cut by 0 bases and J by 1 base, with 13 bases left in between. Germline V gives CDR1 SGHNT, CDR2 YYREEE (reference sequence). CDR3 in DNA: TGTGCCAGCAGCTTGGGCCCCTCCCCAGTTAACTATGGCTACACCTTC. As protein: CASSLGPSPVNYGYTF.

This clone was observed once. V usage is TRBV27 and J usage is TRBJ2-7; 9 bases are a match to TRBD2. V shed 0 bases, J shed 2 bases, and the junction held 11 bases outside the gene matches. This CDR3 is built from 18 residues. Germline loops: CDR1 MNHEY, CDR2 SMNVEV (reference sequence). CDR3 loop: CASSLSGALAGGAYEQYF. CDR3 sequence (DNA): TGTGCCAGCAGTTTATCGGGGGCCCTCGCGGGGGGGGCCTACGAGCAGTACTTC.

On this clone itself: Other DNA sequences in the same sample also yield this CDR3. This rearrangement joins TRBV7-2 to TRBJ1-1; D gene uncertain. This CDR3 is 15 amino acids long. Trimming removed 1 base from V and 0 bases from J, with 9 bases in between. CDR1 is SGHTA, CDR2 FQGNSA, per germline. This chain's CDR3 is CASSLGGGMNTEAFF. As DNA, the CDR3 is TGTGCCAGCAGCTTAGGAGGTGGTATGAACACTGAAGCTTTCTTT.

The rearrangement links TRBV27 to TRBJ2-1, with 14 bases identical to TRBD2. The CDR3 extends over 16 amino acids. The V segment lost 6 bases and the J segment 8 bases; nucleotides outside the gene matches: 9. Germline CDR1 and CDR2: MNHEY and SMNVEV (reference sequence). The CDR3 spells CASSAGLAGGTDEQFF. CDR3 sequence (DNA): TGTGCCAGCAGCGCAGGACTAGCGGGGGGTACCGATGAGCAGTTCTTC.

The rearrangement joins TRBV11-2 to TRBJ2-7; 8 bases line up with TRBD2. Germline V gene sequence: CDR1 SGHAT, CDR2 FQNNGV. After removal of 4 bases from V and 6 bases from J, the junction contained 5 bases not matched to a gene. The CDR3 totals 13 residues. The CDR3 nucleotides read TGTGCCAGCAGCTCGACTAGCGCCGGCGAGCAGTACTTC. It codes for CASSSTSAGEQYF.

The rearrangement links TRBV7-9 to TRBJ2-1; 7 nucleotides match TRBD2. This CDR3 has 13 amino acids. Per the germline V gene, CDR1 is SEHNR and CDR2 is FQNEAQ (reference sequence). J gave up 12 bases and V 0 bases, and 5 bases lay outside the gene matches. CDR3 region: CASSLAQVAGQFF. CDR3 nucleotide sequence: TGTGCCAGCAGCTTAGCGCAAGTAGCGGGGCAGTTCTTC. Full variable domain (missing parts from reference TRBV7-9 and TRBJ2-1): DTGVSQNPRHKITKRGQNVTFRCDPISEHNRLYWYRQTLGQGPEFLTYFQNEAQLEKSRLLSDRFSAERPKGSFSTLEIQRTEQGDSAMYLCASSLAQVAGQFFGPGTRLTVL.

In its sample, this clone was seen once. The V gene is TRBV7-9, the J gene TRBJ1-3, with D perhaps matching TRBD1 (6 bases). This CDR3 is 16 amino acids long. CDR1 and CDR2 from the germline V gene are SEHNR and FQNEAQ (reference sequence). Deletions cut 1 base from V and 2 bases from J, with 12 bases between. CDR3 protein: CASSLELGTTGNTIYF. The CDR3 bases are TGTGCCAGCAGCTTAGAACTCGGGACAACTGGAAACACCATATATTTT.

V gene TRBV10-1 combines with J gene TRBJ1-3; TRBD1 might be the D (6 bases). The CDR3 extends over 16 amino acids. Germline CDR1 is WNHNN and CDR2 is SYGVQD (reference sequence). Trimming took 6 bases from V and 0 from J, leaving 15 bases between them. CDR3 residues: CASREGGRPSGNTIYF. The CDR3, as DNA: TGCGCCAGCAGAGAGGGGGGCAGACCCTCTGGAAACACCATATATTTT.

This clone occurred a few times. The chain has TRBV10-1 and TRBJ2-7; D unclear. Trimming removed 3 bases from V and 5 bases from J, with 14 bases in between. Looked up from germline, CDR1 is WNHNN and CDR2 is SYGVQD (reference sequence). The CDR3 is 14 amino acids. In DNA, the CDR3 is TGCGCCAGCAGTGACTCCGACCCTAGGCACGAGCAGTACTTC. Amino acids: CASSDSDPRHEQYF.

The genes are TRBV6-5 and TRBJ1-1, with D hard to call. The CDR3 totals 13 residues. In germline, CDR1 is MNHEY, CDR2 SVGAGI. The V gene lost 8 bases and the J gene lost 1 base, with 11 bases spanning the gap. The CDR3 here is CASCPTKNTEAFF. The DNA for the CDR3 is TGTGCCAGCTGCCCGACTAAGAACACTGAAGCTTTCTTT.